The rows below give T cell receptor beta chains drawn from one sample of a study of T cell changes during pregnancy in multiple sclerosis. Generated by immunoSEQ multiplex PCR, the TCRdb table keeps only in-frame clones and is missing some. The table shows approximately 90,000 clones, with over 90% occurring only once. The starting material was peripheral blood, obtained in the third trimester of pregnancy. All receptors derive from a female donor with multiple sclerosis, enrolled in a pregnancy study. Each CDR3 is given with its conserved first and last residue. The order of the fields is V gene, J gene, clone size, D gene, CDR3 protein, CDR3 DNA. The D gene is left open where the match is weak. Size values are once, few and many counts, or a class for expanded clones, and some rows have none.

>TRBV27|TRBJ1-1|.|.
CASSALRDSPFF
TGTGCCAGCAGTGCCCTACGGGATTCCCCTTTCTTT
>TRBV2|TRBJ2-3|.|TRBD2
CASSTTSGYTDTQYF
TGTGCCAGCAGTACGACTAGCGGATACACAGATACGCAGTATTTT
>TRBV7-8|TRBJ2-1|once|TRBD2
CASSLGTSGSSYNEQFF
TGTGCCAGCAGCTTGGGGACTAGCGGGAGCTCCTACAATGAGCAGTTCTTC
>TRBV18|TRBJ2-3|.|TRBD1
CASQGQEDTDTQYF
TGTGCCAGCCAGGGACAGGAGGACACAGATACGCAGTATTTT
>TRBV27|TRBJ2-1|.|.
CASSLTGTRNNEQFF
TGTGCCAGCAGTTTAACCGGGACACGTAACAATGAGCAGTTCTTC
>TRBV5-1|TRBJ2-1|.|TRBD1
CASQGQGTYNEQFF
TGCGCCAGCCAGGGACAGGGAACCTACAATGAGCAGTTCTTC
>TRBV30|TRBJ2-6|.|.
CARKEESSGANVLTF
TGTGCTCGGAAGGAGGAGTCCTCTGGGGCCAACGTCCTGACTTTC
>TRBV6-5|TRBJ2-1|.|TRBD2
CASSGGTSGRNEQFF
TGTGCCAGCAGTGGCGGGACTAGCGGGAGAAATGAGCAGTTCTTC
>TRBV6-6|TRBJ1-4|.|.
CASSLNRDNEKLFF
TGTGCCAGCAGCCTCAACAGGGATAATGAAAAACTGTTTTTT
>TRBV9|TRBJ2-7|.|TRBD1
CASSRTDRAYEQYF
TGTGCCAGCAGCCGAACGGACAGGGCCTACGAGCAGTACTTC
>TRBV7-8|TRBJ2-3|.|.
CASSVRLSTDTQYF
TGTGCCAGCAGCGTTAGACTGAGCACAGATACGCAGTATTTT
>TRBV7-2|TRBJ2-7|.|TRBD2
CASSLGGLAGAGEQYF
TGTGCCAGCAGCTTAGGAGGCCTAGCGGGAGCGGGCGAGCAGTACTTC
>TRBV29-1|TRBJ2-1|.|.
CSVSGGYNEQFF
TGCAGCGTCTCCGGGGGCTACAATGAGCAGTTCTTC
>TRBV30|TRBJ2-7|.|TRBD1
CAWGTGITYEQYF
TGTGCCTGGGGGACAGGGATTACCTACGAGCAGTACTTC